The rows below give T cell receptor beta chains drawn from one sample of a study of metastatic and nonmetastatic thyroid tumors. TCRdb reanalyzed the PCR reads with MiXCR. The top ten hold 22% of the sample, which has 30,000 to 40,000 clones, roughly 36% seen once. What was sequenced was tumor tissue. These receptors came from a female donor with papillary thyroid cancer or a benign thyroid nodule (not recorded which). Some clones in this sample may be carry-over from other donors' samples. The CDR3 runs from the conserved cysteine through the conserved F or W. A D gene is named only where the DNA matches it firmly. Where a row states a size, it is once, few, many or the class of an expanded clone; other rows omit it.

j_call cdr3_length clone_size v_call d_call cdr3_nt cdr3_aa
TRBJ2-7 17 few TRBV28 TRBD2 TGTGCCAGCAGTAGTAGGCACAGCGGGAGGGCGAGTAGAGAGCAGTACTTC CASSSRHSGRASREQYF
TRBJ1-1 15 . TRBV20-1 . TGCAGTGCTGGAGGTTCTAGGGCGGGAAACACTGAAGCTTTCTTT CSAGGSRAGNTEAFF
TRBJ1-6 15 . TRBV3-1 . TGTGCCAGCAGCCAAGGGGAGGCTTATAATTCACCCCTCCACTTT CASSQGEAYNSPLHF
TRBJ2-7 13 few TRBV19 . TGTGCCACCACGAGGCAGGGAGTTGGCGAGCAGTACTTC CATTRQGVGEQYF
TRBJ1-2 15 few TRBV19 TRBD1 TGTGCCAGTACTAGGACAGGATCAGCTAACTATGGCTACACCTTC CASTRTGSANYGYTF
TRBJ2-7 16 . TRBV11-3 TRBD1 TGTGCCAGCAGCCTGTTCATTGGACAGGGTACCTACGAGCAGTACTTC CASSLFIGQGTYEQYF
TRBJ1-6 14 few TRBV27 . TGTGCCAGCAGTCTCGAGAGACGATATTCACCCCTCCACTTT CASSLERRYSPLHF
TRBJ2-7 15 few TRBV7-9 TRBD2 TGTGCCAGCAGCCGACTAGCGGGAACATACTCGGTGCAGTACTTC CASSRLAGTYSVQYF
TRBJ1-1 13 . TRBV7-6 . TGTGCCAGCAGCTTAGATGGGGGGAGTGAAGCTTTCTTT CASSLDGGSEAFF
TRBJ2-1 12 . TRBV5-1 . TGCGCCAGCAGCACGGGGGAAAATGAGCAGTTCTTC CASSTGENEQFF
TRBJ2-1 18 few TRBV6-9 . TGTGCCAGCACCAAGATCCTGGTCGGGTCCGGAGGGGAGAATGAGCAGTTCTTC CASTKILVGSGGENEQFF
TRBJ2-2 14 few TRBV15 . TGTGCCACCAGCAGACAGGGCGACACCGGGGAGCTGTTTTTT CATSRQGDTGELFF
TRBJ2-2 11 few TRBV28 . TGTGCCACCGATTGGGCCGGGGAGCTGTTTTTT CATDWAGELFF
TRBJ1-1 13 few TRBV10-1 TRBD1 TGCGCCAGCAGCACAGGGGCCGGCACTGAAGCTTTCTTT CASSTGAGTEAFF
TRBJ1-1 14 . TRBV6-5 TRBD1 TGTGCCAGCATTAACAGGGGGCTAAACACTGAAGCTTTCTTT CASINRGLNTEAFF
TRBJ1-1 14 . TRBV5-1 . TGCGCCAGCAGCTTAGGTTTACAGAACACTGAAGCTTTCTTT CASSLGLQNTEAFF
TRBJ1-5 14 many TRBV6-1 . TGTGCCAGCAGCACTAGCTTGAGCAATCAGCCCCAGCATTTT CASSTSLSNQPQHF
TRBJ1-2 14 few TRBV15 . TGTGCCACCAGCAGAGATCTCGCTAACTATGGCTACACCTTC CATSRDLANYGYTF
TRBJ2-7 13 . TRBV11-2 . TGTGCCAGCAGCTTGATTACTGGCAACGAGCAGTACTTC CASSLITGNEQYF
TRBJ2-1 16 few TRBV25-1 . TGTGCCAGCAGTGAAGCGGTGGGCCAAGGAGTCAATGAGCAGTTCTTC CASSEAVGQGVNEQFF
TRBJ2-7 15 few TRBV10-1 TRBD2 TGCGCCAGCAGTGATCCCGGGACTAGCGCCTACGAGCAGTACTTC CASSDPGTSAYEQYF
TRBJ2-3 15 large TRBV6-1 TRBD2 TGTGCCAGCAGTGTAGAAGCGGGGGGGCAGGATACGCAGTATTTT CASSVEAGGQDTQYF
TRBJ1-2 15 . TRBV5-1 . TGCGCCAGCAGCTTGGCAGGTCTTTGGGGCTATGGCTACACCTTC CASSLAGLWGYGYTF
TRBJ1-3 15 . TRBV12-3/TRBV12-4 . TGTGCCAGCAGTGTTCAGGGATGGTCAGGAAACACCATATATTTT CASSVQGWSGNTIYF